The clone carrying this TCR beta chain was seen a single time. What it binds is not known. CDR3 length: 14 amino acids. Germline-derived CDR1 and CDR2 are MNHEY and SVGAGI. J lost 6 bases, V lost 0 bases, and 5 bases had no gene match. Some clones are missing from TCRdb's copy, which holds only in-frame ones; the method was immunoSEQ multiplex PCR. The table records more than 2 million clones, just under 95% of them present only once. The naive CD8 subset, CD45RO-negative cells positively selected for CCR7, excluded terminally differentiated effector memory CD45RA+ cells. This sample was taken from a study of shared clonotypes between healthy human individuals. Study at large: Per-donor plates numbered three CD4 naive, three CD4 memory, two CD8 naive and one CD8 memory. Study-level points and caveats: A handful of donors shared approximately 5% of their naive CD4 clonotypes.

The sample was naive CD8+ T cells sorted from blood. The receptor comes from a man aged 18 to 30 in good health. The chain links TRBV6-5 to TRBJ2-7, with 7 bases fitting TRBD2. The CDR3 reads CASSYSVRGSEQYF. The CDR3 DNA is TGTGCCAGCAGTTACTCAGTACGCGGGAGCGAGCAGTACTTC.